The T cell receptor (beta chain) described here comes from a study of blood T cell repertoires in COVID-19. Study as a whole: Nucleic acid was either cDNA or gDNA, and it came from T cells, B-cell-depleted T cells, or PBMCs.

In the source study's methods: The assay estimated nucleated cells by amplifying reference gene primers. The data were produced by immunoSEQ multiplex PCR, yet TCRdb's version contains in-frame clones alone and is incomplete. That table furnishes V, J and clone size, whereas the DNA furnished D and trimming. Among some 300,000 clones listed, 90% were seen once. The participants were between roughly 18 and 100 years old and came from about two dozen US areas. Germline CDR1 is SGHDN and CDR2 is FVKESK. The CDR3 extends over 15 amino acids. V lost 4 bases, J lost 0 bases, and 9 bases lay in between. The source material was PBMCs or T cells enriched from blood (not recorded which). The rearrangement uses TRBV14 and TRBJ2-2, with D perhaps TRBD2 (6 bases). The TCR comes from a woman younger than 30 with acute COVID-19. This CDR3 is CASSLWRANTGELFF. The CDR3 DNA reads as TGTGCCAGCAGCCTCTGGAGGGCGAACACCGGGGAGCTGTTTTTT.